A single sample is the source of the 12 T cell receptor beta chains below, sequenced in a study of shared clonotypes between healthy human individuals. This table comes from immunoSEQ multiplex PCR, and its TCRdb copy is limited to in-frame clones, with some not included. The data show about half a million clones, approximately 82% seen once. Sequencing input: PBMCs. Receptor source: a middle-aged woman in good health. Some clones in this sample may be carry-over from other donors' samples.

The CDR3 loop reads CASSIGGGINTDTQYF. Here the CDR3 DNA reads TGTGCCAGTAGTATAGGGGGCGGGATTAACACAGATACGCAGTATTTT. The chain combines TRBV19 with TRBJ2-3; D is perhaps TRBD2 (6 bases). Trimming took 1 base from V and 2 from J, leaving 13 bases between them. CDR3 length: 16 amino acids. In germline, CDR1 is LNHDA, CDR2 SQIVND (reference sequence).

The rearrangement uses TRBV4-2 and TRBJ2-5; the match to TRBD2 covers 9 bases. After removal of 2 bases from V and 4 bases from J, the junction contained 5 bases not matched to a gene. Germline V lookup: CDR1 LGHNA, CDR2 YNFKEQ. There are 15 residues in the CDR3. CDR3 nucleotide sequence: TGTGCCAGCAGCCAATTAGCGGGAGTAGGAGAGACCCAGTACTTC. Its protein product is CASSQLAGVGETQYF.

Written as DNA, the CDR3 is TGCACCAGCAGCCAATTCCCGATCCGGGAGGGGGCATACGAGCAGTTCTTC. Translation: CTSSQFPIREGAYEQFF. This chain joins TRBV1 and TRBJ2-1; the tabulated D call, TRBD2, remains unverified against the DNA. TRBV1 is a recognized pseudogene. The CDR3 extends over 17 amino acids.

The rearrangement links TRBV14 to TRBJ1-2; TRBD1 is a possible D gene (5 bases). Trimming left V 3 bases short and J 8 bases short, with 13 bases between. The CDR3 has 13 amino acids. CDR1 is SGHDN and CDR2 is FVKESK in the germline V gene. The DNA of the CDR3 is TGTGCCAGCAGCCACCTGTTCAGGGACGGCTACACCTTC. It yields the protein CASSHLFRDGYTF.

This clone was recorded only once. The gene calls are TRBV28 and TRBJ2-2; weak D call: TRBD1 (6 bases). Germline V gives CDR1 MDHEN, CDR2 SYDVKM. Trimming cost V 7 bases and J 7 bases, with 19 bases left between them. The CDR3 is 15 residues long. The CDR3 nucleotides read TGTGCCAGCATCGCGGGTTGGGGGCCGGGCGGGGAGCTGTTTTTT. Translated: CASIAGWGPGGELFF.

This clone has a single count. This chain joins TRBV20-1 and TRBJ2-7; TRBD1 matches 7 bases. The CDR3 runs to 11 residues. Losses at the gene ends were 5 bases for V and 3 bases for J; bases not matched to a gene: 1. Germline V gene data show CDR1 as DFQATT and CDR2 as SNEGSKA (reference sequence). CDR3 in amino acids: CSADRVYEQYF. CDR3 sequence (DNA): TGCAGTGCTGACAGGGTCTACGAGCAGTACTTC.

The chain recombines TRBV5-5 with TRBJ2-7; tentative D call: TRBD2 (5 bases). V was trimmed by 1 base and J by 3 bases, leaving 14 bases between them. Germline V gives CDR1 SGHKS, CDR2 YYEKEE (reference sequence). This CDR3 spans 15 amino acids. CDR3 sequence (DNA): TGTGCCAGCAGCTTGTCCGAGGGTTTCCACTACGAGCAGTACTTC. This gives the protein CASSLSEGFHYEQYF.

This clone was detected a few times. Germline and junction disagree at one end, which may indicate a read error. The chain recombines TRBV10-3 with TRBJ1-1; possibly TRBD1 for D (6 bases). Per the germline V gene, CDR1 is ENHRY and CDR2 is SYGVKD. CDR3 length: 13 residues. The chain's CDR3 is CAISPNRDTEAFF. The CDR3 region has the DNA TGTGCCATCAGCCCTAACCGGGACACCGAAGCTTTCTTT.

This chain links TRBV7-9 with TRBJ2-1, with 7 bases matching TRBD1. The CDR3 totals 16 residues. V dropped 1 base and J dropped 8; count of bases not matched to a gene: 11. CDR1 and CDR2 (germline): SEHNR, FQNEAQ (reference sequence). CDR3 residues: CASSLGVTGVGDEQFF. The DNA of the CDR3 is TGTGCCAGCAGCTTAGGTGTCACAGGGGTTGGGGATGAGCAGTTCTTC.

The rearrangement joins TRBV27 to TRBJ2-7, with 10 bases fitting TRBD2. This CDR3 comprises 15 residues. Germline assignment: CDR1 MNHEY and CDR2 SMNVEV (reference sequence). The ends lost 5 bases at V and 2 bases at J; junction bases unmatched: 6. The CDR3 DNA sequence: TGTGCCAGCAGTGTTCGAGCGGGAGGGCCCTACGAGCAGTACTTC. Translating it yields CASSVRAGGPYEQYF.

The chain recombines TRBV5-1 with TRBJ2-7; 7 nucleotides align to TRBD2. The germline gives CDR1 SGHRS, CDR2 YFSETQ. The CDR3 contains 14 residues. Germline trimming cut 4 bases from V and 5 bases from J; bases unmatched to any gene: 9. CDR3 coding DNA: TGCGCCAGCAGCAGCGGGACTCCACCCAACGAGCAGTACTTC. Translated, it gives CASSSGTPPNEQYF. The full variable domain, completed using reference TRBV5-1 and TRBJ2-7, is KAGVTQTPRYLIKTRGQQVTLSCSPISGHRSVSWYQQTPGQGLQFLFEYFSETQRNKGNFPGRFSGRQFSNSRSEMNVSTLELGDSALYLCASSSGTPPNEQYFGPGTRLTVT.

This clone appeared many times. The gene calls are TRBV4-1 and TRBJ2-5; D call uncertain. Matching the DNA end better, TRBJ2-7 makes the J call doubtful. The length of the CDR3 is 13 residues. Germline CDR1 and CDR2: MGHRA and YSYEKL. The CDR3 bases are TGCGCCAGCAGCCAACTAGTGGGGTACGAGCAGTACTTC. Translation: CASSQLVGYEQYF.